This T cell receptor beta chain was found in a study of T cells in pancreatic ductal adenocarcinoma. Repertoires were generated with immunoSEQ multiplex PCR, while TCRdb's copy carries only in-frame clones and drops some. The table lists roughly 100,000 clones, roughly 95% of them singletons. Germline V gene sequence: CDR1 GTSNPN, CDR2 SVGIG (reference sequence). The V end lost 7 bases, the J end lost 1 base, and 10 bases lay between the germline ends. The CDR3 runs 12 residues. The selected patients with pancreatic ductal adenocarcinoma had surgery but no neoadjuvant therapy. This chain uses TRBV30 with TRBJ2-5; unclear D gene. The sequence was collected from a human donor with pancreatic ductal adenocarcinoma. Specimen: PBMCs. The CDR3 nucleotides are TGTGCCTTCAAAGACATCCAAGAGACCCAGTACTTC. This translates into CAFKDIQETQYF.